Following are 20 T cell receptor beta chains from one sample sequenced in a study of cytomegalovirus exposure and HLA in healthy donors. Researchers ran the PCR with 60 Vbeta and 13 Jbeta primers. Libraries were prepared by immunoSEQ multiplex PCR; TCRdb keeps only in-frame clonotypes and omits some of them. Among approximately 120,000 clones, about 84% were seen once, and the ten largest hold roughly 3.5%. The sequenced sample was PBMCs. Receptors originate from a man aged 35 to 55 in good health and CMV-seronegative.

The chain links TRBV19 to TRBJ2-2, with D perhaps matching TRBD2 (5 bases). Germline assignment: CDR1 LNHDA and CDR2 SQIVND (reference sequence). This CDR3 is 15 amino acids long. The V and J ends lost 0 bases and 8 bases respectively, with 13 bases between them. The CDR3 loop is CASSIDRRARGELFF. CDR3 nucleotide sequence: TGTGCCAGTAGTATAGATCGGCGGGCTAGGGGGGAGCTGTTTTTT. Complete variable domain (other parts from reference TRBV19 and TRBJ2-2): DGGITQSPKYLFRKEGQNVTLSCEQNLNHDAMYWYRQDPGQGLRLIYYSQIVNDFQKGDIAEGYSVSREKKESFPLTVTSAQKNPTAFYLCASSIDRRARGELFFGEGSRLTVL.

This chain connects TRBV6-6 to TRBJ2-1; 7 positions match TRBD1. The CDR3 is 16 amino acids. Germline trimming cut 6 bases from V and 8 bases from J; bases unmatched to any gene: 16. CDR1 and CDR2 from the germline V gene are MNHNY and SVGAGI (reference sequence). CDR3 sequence: CASRGRTGDFLDEQFF. The CDR3 DNA follows: TGTGCCAGCAGAGGTCGGACAGGCGATTTTTTAGATGAGCAGTTCTTC.

The chain is built from TRBV27 and TRBJ2-7; 10 bases agree with TRBD1. Trimming cost V 6 bases and J 6 bases; bases outside gene matches: 5. Germline lookup yields CDR1 MNHEY and CDR2 SMNVEV (reference sequence). The CDR3 runs to 13 residues. The DNA for the CDR3 is TGTGCCAGCAGCCTGGGACAGGGGTTCGAGCAGTACTTC. Its protein product is CASSLGQGFEQYF.

This clone was picked up one time. This rearrangement joins TRBV7-2 to TRBJ2-3; D ambiguous. CDR1 SGHTA and CDR2 FQGNSA come from the germline V gene. The CDR3 is 14 amino acids. V was cut by 1 base and J by 2 bases, with 7 bases left in between. The CDR3 region is CASSLVLTTDTQYF. CDR3 in DNA: TGTGCCAGCAGCTTAGTTCTAACCACAGATACGCAGTATTTT.

This clone was seen just once. The chain carries TRBV27 and TRBJ2-3, with 8 bases fitting TRBD1. From germline, CDR1 is MNHEY and CDR2 SMNVEV (reference sequence). V lost 4 bases and J lost 2; bases outside the gene matches: 5. This CDR3 contains 15 residues. This CDR3 is CASSSRTGPTDTQYF. The CDR3 DNA reads as TGTGCCAGCAGTTCCCGGACAGGGCCCACAGATACGCAGTATTTT.

The chain has TRBV19 and TRBJ2-2; possibly TRBD1 for D (6 bases). Germline V lookup: CDR1 LNHDA, CDR2 SQIVND (reference sequence). Trimming removed 0 bases at V and 4 bases at J, with 12 bases between. There are 16 residues in the CDR3. CDR3 sequence: CASSIDPRGATGELFF. The CDR3 DNA reads as TGTGCCAGTAGTATAGATCCCAGGGGCGCCACCGGGGAGCTGTTTTTT.

The genes are TRBV15 and TRBJ2-2, with TRBD2 matching 9 bases. Germline assignment: CDR1 LNHNV and CDR2 YYDKDF (reference sequence). CDR3 length: 17 residues. J was trimmed by 11 bases and V by 0 bases; bases with no gene match: 13. The CDR3 protein is CATSRDRGGGAPAELFF. CDR3 sequence (DNA): TGTGCCACCAGCAGAGATCGAGGCGGGGGGGCTCCGGCCGAGCTGTTTTTT.

This clone was found a few times. V gene TRBV4-2 combines with J gene TRBJ1-5; D gene unclear. V gave up 0 bases and J gave up 8 bases, with 17 bases separating them. The CDR3 consists of 16 residues. The germline CDR1 and CDR2 sequences are LGHNA and YNFKEQ. CDR3 sequence: CASSQEFGQAMEPQHF. The CDR3 nucleotides read TGTGCCAGCAGCCAAGAATTTGGCCAGGCGATGGAGCCCCAGCATTTT.

The CDR3: CASSPRGAWGGELFF. The CDR3 bases are TGTGCCAGCAGTCCTCGGGGGGCTTGGGGCGGGGAGCTGTTTTTT. This sequence joins TRBV6-6 and TRBJ2-2; tentatively, D is TRBD2 (7 bases). CDR1 is MNHNY and CDR2 is SVGAGI in the germline V gene (reference sequence). V lost 5 bases and J 7 bases, leaving 17 bases between the germline ends. This CDR3 spans 15 amino acids.

This clone has just a few counts. The chain links TRBV5-5 to TRBJ1-4; TRBD1 aligns across 9 bases. After removal of 4 bases from V and 6 bases from J, the junction contained 4 bases not matched to a gene. Germline V gene sequence: CDR1 SGHKS, CDR2 YYEKEE (reference sequence). The CDR3 extends over 14 amino acids. The CDR3 region is CASSLRQGDEKLFF. The CDR3, as DNA: TGTGCCAGCAGCCTAAGACAGGGGGATGAAAAACTGTTTTTT.

The chain couples TRBV7-9 to TRBJ1-2; 8 nucleotides match TRBD1. With 1 base clipped from V and 8 bases from J, the junction kept 6 bases outside the gene matches. Germline lookup yields CDR1 SEHNR and CDR2 FQNEAQ (reference sequence). This CDR3 has 14 residues. CDR3 protein: CASSLETPGGGYTF. In DNA form, the CDR3 reads TGTGCCAGCAGCTTAGAGACCCCAGGGGGCGGCTACACCTTC.

This chain uses TRBV5-4 with TRBJ1-2; 11 nucleotides align to TRBD1. V shed 10 bases, J shed 4 bases, and the junction held 9 bases outside the gene matches. CDR1 SGHNT and CDR2 YYREEE come from the germline V gene (reference sequence). The CDR3 length is 14 residues. CDR3 in amino acids: CASSGTGGLYGYTF. The CDR3 DNA is TGTGCCTCTTCCGGGACAGGGGGGCTCTATGGCTACACCTTC.

The rearrangement joins TRBV7-9 to TRBJ1-3; 7 nucleotides align to TRBD1. V was clipped by 3 bases and J by 4 bases; unmatched bases: 12. The CDR3 is made up of 17 amino acids. Germline CDR1 reads SEHNR; CDR2 reads FQNEAQ (reference sequence). In nucleotides, the CDR3 is TGTGCCAGCAGCTTCCCGGGACAGCACGAGGAAGGAAACACCATATATTTT. Amino acid sequence: CASSFPGQHEEGNTIYF.

This clone has more than one count but fewer than ten. The chain uses TRBV19 and TRBJ2-7; a possible D gene is TRBD1 (6 bases). Trimming took 6 bases from V and 0 from J, leaving 15 bases between them. The germline V gene encodes CDR1 LNHDA and CDR2 SQIVND (reference sequence). The CDR3 sequence is 15 residues long. The DNA for the CDR3 is TGTGCCAGTAGCTACAGGGACGGAAGCTCCTACGAGCAGTACTTC. Translation: CASSYRDGSSYEQYF. Full variable domain (missing parts from reference TRBV19 and TRBJ2-7): DGGITQSPKYLFRKEGQNVTLSCEQNLNHDAMYWYRQDPGQGLRLIYYSQIVNDFQKGDIAEGYSVSREKKESFPLTVTSAQKNPTAFYLCASSYRDGSSYEQYFGPGTRLTVT.

The chain is built from TRBV7-8 and TRBJ2-4; 10 bases fit TRBD1. This CDR3 contains 17 residues. The trim removed 4 bases at V and 3 bases at J, leaving 9 bases unmatched. Germline V gene sequence: CDR1 SGHVS, CDR2 FQNEAQ. The CDR3 sequence is CASSYRDRGWGKNIQYF. Here the CDR3 DNA reads TGTGCCAGCAGCTACCGGGACAGGGGCTGGGGCAAAAACATTCAGTACTTC.

In DNA, the CDR3 is TGCGCCAGCAGCCAAATAGCCGATTCACCCCTCCACTTT. It specifies CASSQIADSPLHF. The chain has TRBV4-1 and TRBJ1-6; D gene ambiguous. The germline V and J ends were trimmed by 2 bases and 8 bases, with 7 bases remaining between them. This CDR3 is 13 amino acids long. Germline CDR1 and CDR2: MGHRA and YSYEKL.

V gene TRBV4-2 combines with J gene TRBJ1-1, with D possibly being TRBD1 (5 bases). V shed 1 base and J shed 2 bases, with 14 bases lying between them. The germline V gene has CDR1 LGHNA and CDR2 YNFKEQ. This CDR3 has 16 residues. CDR3 protein: CASSQAWGGGNTEAFF. Written as DNA, the CDR3 is TGTGCCAGCAGCCAAGCATGGGGGGGAGGTAACACTGAAGCTTTCTTT.

The chain joins TRBV9 to TRBJ1-2; D is unclear. V was trimmed by 0 bases and J by 4 bases, leaving 7 bases between them. From germline, CDR1 is SGDLS and CDR2 YYNGEE. CDR3 length: 13 amino acids. This CDR3 is CASSVVSSYGYTF. As DNA, the CDR3 is TGTGCCAGCAGCGTAGTGTCTTCCTATGGCTACACCTTC.

V is TRBV10-2 and J is TRBJ1-1, with D possibly being TRBD1 (5 bases). V was trimmed by 6 bases and J by 1 base, leaving 12 bases between them. This CDR3 is built from 14 residues. The V gene's germline CDR1 is WSHSY and CDR2 SAAADI. CDR3 residues: CASRTGVGNTEAFF. CDR3 in DNA: TGCGCCAGCAGGACGGGGGTGGGGAACACTGAAGCTTTCTTT.

V and J are TRBV11-3 and TRBJ1-2, with TRBD1 matching 7 bases. The CDR3 consists of 18 residues. Germline loops: CDR1 SGHNT, CDR2 YENEEA. V lost 4 bases, J lost 1 base, and 15 bases stayed unmatched. The CDR3 coding sequence is TGTGCCAGCAGCTACAGGACAGGCGCAGTTTTCTTTAACTATGGCTACACCTTC. Translated, it gives CASSYRTGAVFFNYGYTF.